The text below deals with one TCR beta chain. Its antigen is undetermined. Unmatched junction bases numbered 6, after V lost 3 bases and J lost 10 bases. CDR1 is LNHDA and CDR2 is SQIVND in the germline V gene (reference sequence). This CDR3 is 13 amino acids long. The record originates from a study of Tregs in tolerant kidney transplant recipients. Study details: Recipients received nonmyeloablative bone marrow transplants from related graft donors, with transient mixed chimerism.

Whole-study findings and limits: Some patients' samples used different primers over time, so nucleotide sequences weren't comparable.

Method: immunoSEQ multiplex PCR; TCRdb's copy keeps in-frame clones and lacks some. There are just under 65,000 clones in the sample; approximately 98% occur only once, and around 0.34% lies in the top ten. This sequence was found in a human donor who received a combined kidney and bone marrow transplant. Sequenced material: Tregs from blood, taken before the transplant. The chain is built from TRBV19 and TRBJ2-1; 7 bases line up with TRBD1. CDR3: CASSIPWDSEQFF. CDR3 DNA sequence: TGTGCCAGTAGTATCCCCTGGGACAGCGAGCAGTTCTTC.